The rows below give T cell receptor beta chains drawn from one sample of a study of blood T cell repertoires in COVID-19. Clones were sequenced by immunoSEQ multiplex PCR, and TCRdb holds only the in-frame ones, with some missing. The sample contains about 310,000 clones, 90% of which appear only once. The sample comprised peripheral blood. All receptors derive from a woman aged 40 to 50 with COVID-19, enrolled during active disease. Both conserved end residues are part of each CDR3. The order of the fields is CDR3 length, D gene, J gene, V gene, clone size, CDR3 protein, CDR3 DNA. The D gene is left open where the match is weak. The size field is filled for only some rows; it gives once, few, many or a size class.

16	TRBD1	TRBJ1-6	TRBV6-5	NA	CAGSYITGVATLGLHF	TGTGCCGGCAGTTACATTACAGGGGTTGCCACCCTTGGCCTCCACTTT
15	NA	TRBJ2-7	TRBV11-2	NA	CASSTYPGARYEQYF	TGTGCCAGCAGCACCTACCCGGGAGCACGGTACGAGCAGTACTTC
11	NA	TRBJ2-1	TRBV20-1	NA	CSASDRNEQFF	TGCAGTGCTTCAGACAGAAATGAGCAGTTCTTC
12	NA	TRBJ2-7	TRBV6-5	NA	CASSRTDGGQYF	TGTGCCAGCAGTAGGACGGATGGAGGGCAGTACTTC
13	NA	TRBJ1-4	TRBV19	NA	CASSYQGAEKLFF	TGTGCCAGTAGTTACCAGGGTGCTGAAAAACTGTTTTTT
12	NA	TRBJ1-5	TRBV7-9	NA	CASSRSGQPQHF	TGTGCCAGCTCAAGGTCGGGTCAGCCCCAGCATTTT
16	NA	TRBJ1-1	TRBV18	NA	CASSPMAGAQYTEAFF	TGTGCCAGCTCACCTATGGCGGGGGCGCAATACACTGAAGCTTTCTTT
16	NA	TRBJ1-3	TRBV5-4	NA	CASSPYYGGAGNTIYF	TGTGCCAGCAGCCCTTACTATGGAGGGGCTGGAAACACCATATATTTT
15	NA	TRBJ1-5	TRBV19	NA	CASSIPGELYQPQHF	TGTGCCAGTAGTATCCCGGGGGAACTCTATCAGCCCCAGCATTTT
13	TRBD1	TRBJ1-1	TRBV6-5	NA	CASSYGQGTEAFF	TGTGCCAGCAGTTACGGACAGGGCACTGAAGCTTTCTTT
16	TRBD1	TRBJ2-5	TRBV5-8	NA	CASSLGQGVIQETQYF	TGTGCCAGCAGCTTGGGACAGGGCGTCATCCAAGAGACCCAGTACTTC
18	NA	TRBJ2-5	TRBV28	NA	CASSSRPLALPWQETQYF	TGTGCCAGCAGTTCCCGTCCGCTAGCGCTTCCGTGGCAAGAGACCCAGTACTTC
14	TRBD1	TRBJ1-2	TRBV9	once	CASSVGTVNYGYTF	TGTGCCAGCAGCGTCGGGACAGTAAACTATGGCTACACCTTC
16	TRBD1	TRBJ1-2	TRBV27	NA	CASSLSLPGGGDSYTF	TGTGCCAGCAGTTTATCCCTCCCCGGAGGGGGCGACTCCTACACCTTC
13	NA	TRBJ1-5	TRBV5-6	NA	CASSFNSNQPQHF	TGTGCCAGCAGCTTTAATAGCAATCAGCCCCAGCATTTT
14	NA	TRBJ2-5	TRBV5-8	NA	CASSWRGGRETQYF	TGTGCCAGCAGCTGGAGGGGGGGGCGAGAGACCCAGTACTTC
17	TRBD1	TRBJ1-3	TRBV7-6	NA	CASSLGGQGVFGNTIYF	TGTGCCAGCAGCCTCGGCGGACAGGGGGTATTTGGAAACACCATATATTTT
15	NA	TRBJ1-2	TRBV24-1	NA	CATSDPDTLNYGYTF	TGTGCCACCAGTGACCCTGACACCCTGAACTATGGCTACACCTTC
17	NA	TRBJ1-3	TRBV15	NA	CATSRDLRQTSGNTIYF	TGTGCCACCAGCAGAGATTTGAGACAAACCTCTGGAAACACCATATATTTT
14	TRBD2	TRBJ2-7	TRBV6-2/TRBV6-3	NA	CASSQTSASYEQYF	TGTGCCAGCAGTCAAACTAGCGCATCCTACGAGCAGTACTTC
15	TRBD1	TRBJ1-1	TRBV5-6	NA	CASSLATGDWAEAFF	TGTGCCAGCAGCTTGGCAACAGGGGATTGGGCTGAAGCTTTCTTT
12	NA	TRBJ2-7	TRBV6-6	NA	CASSQDRYEQYF	TGTGCCAGCAGCCAGGACAGATACGAGCAGTACTTC
18	NA	TRBJ1-5	TRBV7-8	NA	CASSFLGGIGTRNQPQHF	TGTGCCAGCAGCTTTTTGGGAGGGATCGGGACACGAAATCAGCCCCAGCATTTT
17	TRBD1	TRBJ1-2	TRBV6-6	NA	CASSPPRQGYPHYGYTF	TGTGCCAGCAGTCCGCCTCGACAGGGTTACCCCCACTATGGCTACACCTTC
15	NA	TRBJ1-6	TRBV27	NA	CASSIQSSYNSPLHF	TGTGCCAGCAGTATACAGAGCTCCTATAATTCACCCCTCCACTTT
12	NA	TRBJ1-1	TRBV6-6	NA	CASSYRTTEAFF	TGTGCCAGCAGTTACAGGACTACTGAAGCTTTCTTT
13	TRBD1	TRBJ1-4	TRBV12-3/TRBV12-4	NA	CASSRQGREKLFF	TGTGCCAGCAGTAGACAGGGGAGGGAAAAACTGTTTTTT
14	NA	TRBJ1-3	TRBV5-1	few	CASRRTGSGNTIYF	TGCGCCAGCAGGCGGACTGGCTCTGGAAACACCATATATTTT
13	NA	TRBJ2-5	TRBV7-3	NA	CASSPSMRETQYF	TGTGCCAGCAGCCCGTCGATGAGAGAGACCCAGTACTTC
14	TRBD1	TRBJ1-5	TRBV18	few	CASSPLDTGAAQHF	TGTGCCAGCTCACCACTTGACACAGGGGCAGCCCAGCATTTT
15	TRBD1	TRBJ2-1	TRBV19	NA	CASTDRSSSYNEQFF	TGTGCCAGTACGGACAGGAGTAGCTCCTACAATGAGCAGTTCTTC
13	NA	TRBJ1-5	TRBV24-1	NA	CATSDPYTQPQHF	TGTGCCACCAGTGACCCTTACACTCAGCCCCAGCATTTT
14	NA	TRBJ2-1	TRBV7-9	NA	CAGQGASAYNEQFF	TGTGCCGGTCAAGGGGCTAGCGCGTACAATGAGCAGTTCTTC
14	TRBD1	TRBJ2-1	TRBV7-3	once	CASSRDSSYNEQFF	TGTGCCAGCAGCCGGGACAGTTCCTACAATGAGCAGTTCTTC
14	NA	TRBJ1-1	TRBV19	NA	CASTPRGNMGEAFF	TGTGCCAGTACCCCGAGAGGGAACATGGGTGAAGCTTTCTTT
14	NA	TRBJ2-2	TRBV2	NA	CASSRSSNTGELFF	TGTGCCAGCAGCCGGAGTTCGAACACCGGGGAGCTGTTTTTT
12	TRBD1	TRBJ2-7	TRBV29-1	few	CSGQDRGDEQYF	TGCAGCGGGCAGGACAGGGGGGACGAGCAGTACTTC
13	NA	TRBJ2-2	TRBV7-3	NA	CASSSLSAGELFF	TGTGCCAGCAGCTCCCTCAGCGCCGGGGAGCTGTTTTTT
15	NA	TRBJ2-7	TRBV19	NA	CASSIDDRRSYEQYF	TGTGCCAGTAGTATAGACGACAGGCGATCCTACGAGCAGTACTTC
16	NA	TRBJ2-3	TRBV6-6	NA	CASSYPSLGRTDTQYF	TGTGCCAGCAGTTACCCGAGTTTGGGCCGCACAGATACGCAGTATTTT
16	TRBD2	TRBJ2-1	TRBV6-2/TRBV6-3	NA	CASSLLAGALYNEQFF	TGTGCCAGCAGTCTACTAGCGGGAGCATTGTACAATGAGCAGTTCTTC
15	TRBD2	TRBJ2-3	TRBV6-1	once	CASSERAGGTDTQYF	TGTGCCAGCAGTGAAAGAGCGGGAGGCACAGATACGCAGTATTTT
14	TRBD1	TRBJ1-1	TRBV7-8	NA	CASSLGTGGVSAFF	TGTGCCAGCAGCTTAGGGACAGGGGGAGTCTCGGCTTTCTTT
15	TRBD1	TRBJ1-2	TRBV29-1	NA	CSVELGQGRGYGYTF	TGCAGCGTTGAATTAGGACAGGGAAGGGGCTATGGCTACACCTTC
13	NA	TRBJ1-2	TRBV30	NA	CAWSKSREAYYTF	TGTGCCTGGAGTAAGTCCAGGGAAGCCTACTACACCTTC
17	NA	TRBJ2-2	TRBV7-2	NA	CASSGPIGGSNTGELFF	TGTGCCAGCAGCGGACCTATCGGGGGATCGAACACCGGGGAGCTGTTTTTT
15	TRBD2	TRBJ2-3	TRBV7-9	NA	CASSPKGGRTDTQYF	TGTGCCAGCAGCCCGAAGGGCGGGAGGACAGATACGCAGTATTTT
14	TRBD1	TRBJ2-7	TRBV5-6	once	CASSLGAGGYEQYF	TGTGCCAGCAGCTTGGGGGCAGGGGGCTACGAGCAGTACTTC
16	NA	TRBJ1-5	TRBV5-1	NA	CASSLTVSGGNQPQHF	TGCGCCAGCAGCTTGACAGTAAGCGGGGGCAATCAGCCCCAGCATTTT
14	NA	TRBJ2-5	TRBV28	NA	CASSLSRPQETQYF	TGTGCCAGCAGTTTGTCCAGGCCCCAAGAGACCCAGTACTTC
14	NA	TRBJ2-2	TRBV6-5	NA	CASRGAPNTGELFF	TGTGCCAGCAGAGGGGCACCGAACACCGGGGAGCTGTTTTTT